This is a list of T cell receptor beta chains from one sample in a study of shared clonotypes between healthy human individuals. Clones were read by immunoSEQ multiplex PCR, and TCRdb kept only the in-frame ones, dropping some. The table shows 550,000 to 750,000 clones, with about 90% occurring only once. The source material was naive CD8+ T cells sorted from blood. These receptors were obtained from a young man in good health. The CDR3 runs from the conserved cysteine through the conserved F or W. The D gene is left open where the match is weak. Not every row has a clone size; where given, it reads once, few, many or a size class.

v_call	clone_size	d_call	j_call	cdr3_aa	cdr3_nt
TRBV5-4	.	.	TRBJ2-7	CASSLEGFYEQYF	TGTGCCAGCAGCTTGGAAGGATTCTACGAGCAGTACTTC
TRBV18	.	TRBD1	TRBJ1-1	CASSPPRRMTGLSTEAFF	TGTGCCAGCTCACCACCCCGCCGTATGACAGGGCTTAGCACTGAAGCTTTCTTT
TRBV4-3	.	TRBD2	TRBJ2-1	CASSQRTSWGEQFF	TGCGCCAGCAGCCAAAGGACTAGCTGGGGTGAGCAGTTCTTC
TRBV28	.	.	TRBJ1-4	CGSATNEKLFF	TGTGGATCGGCAACTAATGAAAAACTGTTTTTT
TRBV10-2	once	.	TRBJ2-5	CASSESPGIKGSQYF	TGCGCCAGCAGTGAGTCGCCAGGGATAAAGGGGTCCCAGTACTTC
TRBV9	.	.	TRBJ2-3	CASSPGNTDTQYF	TGTGCCAGCAGCCCCGGAAACACAGATACGCAGTATTTT
TRBV7-9	.	TRBD2	TRBJ2-7	CASSAGTSLKQYF	TGTGCCAGCAGCGCAGGGACTAGCCTGAAGCAGTACTTC
TRBV11-1	.	.	TRBJ2-7	CASSLNSWTATYEQYF	TGTGCCAGCAGCTTAAATAGTTGGACGGCGACCTACGAGCAGTACTTC
TRBV6-5	.	.	TRBJ1-3	CASTGSLGSGNTIYF	TGTGCCAGCACCGGATCTCTGGGCTCTGGAAACACCATATATTTT
TRBV11-2	.	.	TRBJ2-1	CASSLGPAGGDEQFF	TGTGCCAGCAGCCTCGGGCCGGCAGGTGGAGATGAGCAGTTCTTC
TRBV6-5	.	TRBD1	TRBJ2-1	CASRTGSGNEQFF	TGTGCCAGCAGGACAGGGTCTGGCAATGAGCAGTTCTTC
TRBV10-3	.	TRBD2	TRBJ2-2	CAISETPGLAGGNTGELFF	TGTGCCATCAGTGAGACTCCGGGACTAGCGGGAGGGAACACCGGGGAGCTGTTTTTT
TRBV5-3	.	TRBD1	TRBJ2-7	CARHRGLQRYEQYF	TGTGCCAGACACAGGGGGCTCCAGCGGTACGAGCAGTACTTC
TRBV7-9	once	TRBD2	TRBJ2-1	CASSQGGSQSNEQFF	TGTGCCAGCAGCCAGGGAGGGAGCCAATCCAATGAGCAGTTCTTC
TRBV9	.	.	TRBJ2-1	CASGATDEQFF	TGTGCCAGTGGGGCGACAGATGAGCAGTTCTTC
TRBV27	.	.	TRBJ1-3	CASSPLPLAGNTIYF	TGTGCCAGCAGTCCCCTCCCTCTGGCGGGAAACACCATATATTTT
TRBV13	.	TRBD1	TRBJ1-1	CASSGGGQGVPEAFF	TGTGCCAGCAGCGGTGGAGGACAGGGAGTACCCGAAGCTTTCTTT
TRBV2	.	.	TRBJ2-3	CASTRDSASTDTQYF	TGTGCCAGCACCAGGGACTCAGCTAGCACAGATACGCAGTATTTT
TRBV27	.	.	TRBJ2-5	CASSLVRADGETQYF	TGTGCCAGCAGTTTAGTAAGGGCTGATGGAGAGACCCAGTACTTC
TRBV7-9	once	.	TRBJ2-7	CASSPYDGYEQYF	TGTGCCAGCAGCCCTTACGATGGCTACGAGCAGTACTTC
TRBV7-2	.	.	TRBJ2-7	CASSLNGGGTYEQYF	TGTGCCAGCAGCTTGAATGGTGGCGGCACCTACGAGCAGTACTTC
TRBV7-9	.	TRBD2	TRBJ2-7	CASSHTVTSPYEQYF	TGTGCCAGCAGCCATACTGTGACTAGCCCCTACGAGCAGTACTTC
TRBV2	.	.	TRBJ2-7	CASIGRAYEQYF	TGTGCCAGCATAGGCAGAGCCTACGAGCAGTACTTC
TRBV6-6	.	TRBD1	TRBJ1-1	CASSYSVTGAATEAFF	TGTGCCAGCAGTTACTCTGTTACAGGGGCGGCGACTGAAGCTTTCTTT
TRBV11-2	.	TRBD2	TRBJ2-5	CASSEGRLAGSAYQETQYF	TGTGCCAGCAGCGAGGGTCGACTAGCGGGATCCGCGTACCAAGAGACCCAGTACTTC
TRBV11-2	.	.	TRBJ1-1	CASSLKAQGFMNTEAFF	TGTGCCAGCAGCTTAAAGGCACAGGGCTTTATGAACACTGAAGCTTTCTTT
TRBV7-2	once	TRBD1	TRBJ1-2	CASRVGTDYGYTF	TGTGCCAGTAGAGTCGGGACAGATTATGGCTACACCTTC
TRBV14	.	.	TRBJ2-2	CASSQDGLPGELFF	TGTGCCAGCAGCCAAGACGGGCTACCCGGGGAGCTGTTTTTT
TRBV7-2	.	TRBD2	TRBJ2-1	CASSLHIFRTSGRYNEQFF	TGTGCCAGCAGCTTACATATCTTTAGGACTAGCGGGAGATACAATGAGCAGTTCTTC
TRBV27	.	.	TRBJ2-6	CASSPLGTNVLTF	TGTGCCAGCAGCCCCCTCGGTACCAACGTCCTGACTTTC
TRBV18	.	TRBD2	TRBJ2-7	CASSPPPGGGLAGEQYF	TGTGCCAGCTCACCTCCCCCTGGCGGCGGCCTAGCGGGCGAGCAGTACTTC
TRBV29-1	.	.	TRBJ2-7	CSVGAVSSYEQYF	TGCAGCGTCGGGGCGGTTAGCTCCTACGAGCAGTACTTC
TRBV19	.	TRBD1	TRBJ2-1	CASRDRGNNEQFF	TGTGCCAGTCGGGACAGGGGTAACAATGAGCAGTTCTTC
TRBV7-2	.	.	TRBJ2-7	CASSFSYSFISYEQYF	TGTGCCAGCAGCTTTTCATACAGCTTCATCTCCTACGAGCAGTACTTC
TRBV6-6	.	TRBD2	TRBJ2-1	CASSYSVASGSFEQFF	TGTGCCAGCAGTTACTCCGTGGCTAGCGGGAGTTTTGAGCAGTTCTTC
TRBV9	.	.	TRBJ2-1	CASSVANEQFF	TGTGCCAGCAGCGTAGCAAATGAGCAGTTCTTC
TRBV4-3	.	TRBD1	TRBJ2-7	CASSQPGQGIYEQYF	TGCGCCAGCAGCCAACCGGGACAGGGGATTTACGAGCAGTACTTC
TRBV4-1	.	.	TRBJ1-4	CASSQVGGFREKLFF	TGCGCCAGCAGCCAAGTAGGCGGATTTCGGGAAAAACTGTTTTTT
TRBV19	.	.	TRBJ2-7	CASSIHNYPYEQYF	TGTGCCAGTAGTATTCACAACTATCCCTACGAGCAGTACTTC
TRBV4-1	.	.	TRBJ1-1	CASMSFDRSNTEAFF	TGCGCCAGCATGAGTTTTGACAGATCCAACACTGAAGCTTTCTTT